Presented here are 10 T cell receptor beta chains from one specimen sequenced in a study of CD4+ T cells in melanoma (dated by TCRdb to 2022 to 2024). Receptor amplification or capture employed the immunoSEQ multiplex PCR assay. TCRdb mirrors the immuneACCESS table, restricted to in-frame sequences. Some clones are absent from its copies; in checked studies, under half trace to an unresolved V gene, and the reason for the others is unknown. The sample table shows approximately 19,000 clones, and 78% are seen once. The ten largest make up around 8.9% of the sample. All receptors come from a human donor with melanoma.

The V and J genes are TRBV5-1 and TRBJ1-6, with a weak D call TRBD1 (5 bases). This CDR3 is built from 14 residues. V lost 0 bases and J 7 bases, leaving 8 bases between the germline ends. CDR1 and CDR2 from the germline V gene are SGHRS and YFSETQ. As DNA, the CDR3 is TGCGCCAGCAGCTTGGACAGGCAAAATTCACCCCTCCACTTT. Translated, it gives CASSLDRQNSPLHF.

This clone was detected only once. The chain carries TRBV9 and TRBJ1-6; TRBD1 matches at 8 bases. There are 16 residues in the CDR3. The V gene end was trimmed by 0 bases and the J gene end by 7 bases; junction bases not matched to a gene: 6. Looked up from germline, CDR1 is SGDLS and CDR2 is YYNGEE. CDR3 in amino acids: CASSVGQGASNSPLHF. The CDR3 DNA reads as TGTGCCAGCAGCGTAGGGCAGGGGGCGTCAAATTCACCCCTCCACTTT.

The CDR3 DNA reads TGTGCCAGCAGGGGCCTGCAAGAGACCCAGTACTTC. Its translation: CASRGLQETQYF. The chain couples TRBV27 to TRBJ2-5; D remains unclear. The length of the CDR3 is 12 residues. The V end was cut by 6 bases, the J end by 2 bases, with 7 bases between. The germline V gene has CDR1 MNHEY and CDR2 SMNVEV (reference sequence).

In nucleotides, the CDR3 is TGTGCCAGCAGCTTAGGTCGAACGGGTAATTCACCCCTCCACTTT. Translation gives CASSLGRTGNSPLHF. This rearrangement joins TRBV7-9 to TRBJ1-6; no clear D gene. Trimming left V 1 base short and J 6 bases short, with 10 bases between. The CDR3 is 15 amino acids. CDR1 is SEHNR, CDR2 FQNEAQ, per germline (reference sequence).

The gene calls are TRBV10-3 and TRBJ2-2, with 9 bases aligning to TRBD2. With V trimmed by 4 bases and J by 1 base, 4 bases remained unmatched. The germline CDR1 and CDR2 sequences are ENHRY and SYGVKD. CDR3 length: 16 amino acids. The CDR3 reads CAISGAGGQNTGELFF. The CDR3 DNA follows: TGTGCCATCAGTGGAGCGGGGGGCCAGAACACCGGGGAGCTGTTTTTT.

This clone was seen a single time. The gene calls are TRBV29-1 and TRBJ2-5; 9 positions agree with TRBD2. The DNA end is more similar to TRBJ2-7, so the J call may be wrong. The length of the CDR3 is 14 residues. The V gene's germline CDR1 is SQVTM and CDR2 ANQGSEA. For the CDR3, the DNA is TGCAGCGTTGAAAAGTCTAGCGGGGCCTACGAGCAGTACTTC. Residues: CSVEKSSGAYEQYF.

The chain carries TRBV7-2 and TRBJ2-1; D not resolved. The germline CDR1 and CDR2 sequences are SGHTA and FQGNSA. This CDR3 has 15 amino acids. V was cut by 0 bases and J by 0 bases, with 6 bases left in between. In nucleotides, the CDR3 is TGTGCCAGCAGCTTAGCAGGGAACTCCTACAATGAGCAGTTCTTC. Its translation is CASSLAGNSYNEQFF.

The chain joins TRBV4-2 to TRBJ2-5; tentatively, D is TRBD1 or TRBD2 (5 bases each). Looked up from germline, CDR1 is LGHNA and CDR2 is YNFKEQ. Between the trimmed V and J ends, which lost 3 bases and 2 bases, there was a span of 7 bases. The length of the CDR3 is 13 residues. The CDR3 is CASSQGRQETQYF. The CDR3 region has the DNA TGTGCCAGCAGCCAGGGACGACAAGAGACCCAGTACTTC.

This chain uses TRBV19 with TRBJ2-7; D is perhaps TRBD2 (6 bases). Germline lookup yields CDR1 LNHDA and CDR2 SQIVND (reference sequence). Between the trimmed V and J ends, which lost 8 bases and 5 bases, there was a span of 16 bases. This CDR3 has 13 residues. CDR3 coding DNA: TGTGCCAGTTGGGACTCTCAAGCCCACGAGCAGTACTTC. This codes for CASWDSQAHEQYF.

As for this clone: An end of the junction differs from the germline gene, which may be a read error. Other DNA sequences in this specimen translate into the identical CDR3. This chain joins TRBV18 and TRBJ1-1; D is unresolved. Germline CDR1 reads KGHSH; CDR2 reads LQKENI. The length of the CDR3 is 13 residues. CDR3 sequence: CASSPTSNTEAFF. DNA of the CDR3: TGTGCCAGCTCACCGACGTCTAACACCGAAGCTTTCTTT.